This TCR beta chain was recorded in a study of cytomegalovirus exposure and HLA in healthy donors. The CDR3 has 12 amino acids. Germline-derived CDR1 and CDR2 are MNHEY and SMNVEV (reference sequence). V shed 3 bases and J shed 3 bases, with 6 bases lying between them. Of note for this clone: Its target is unknown.

Whole-study results and caveats: Cytomegalovirus association was assigned to more than 150 TCR beta chains.

TCRdb's copy holds only in-frame clones and misses some; the assay was immunoSEQ multiplex PCR. The sample shows over 200,000 clones, less than 90% of them seen only once. The TCR was taken from a woman aged 18-35 years in good health and CMV-seronegative. The sample comprised PBMCs. The V and J genes are TRBV27 and TRBJ2-7, with D uncertain. The CDR3 region is CASSFVVYEQYF. CDR3 DNA: TGTGCCAGCAGTTTCGTGGTCTACGAGCAGTACTTC.